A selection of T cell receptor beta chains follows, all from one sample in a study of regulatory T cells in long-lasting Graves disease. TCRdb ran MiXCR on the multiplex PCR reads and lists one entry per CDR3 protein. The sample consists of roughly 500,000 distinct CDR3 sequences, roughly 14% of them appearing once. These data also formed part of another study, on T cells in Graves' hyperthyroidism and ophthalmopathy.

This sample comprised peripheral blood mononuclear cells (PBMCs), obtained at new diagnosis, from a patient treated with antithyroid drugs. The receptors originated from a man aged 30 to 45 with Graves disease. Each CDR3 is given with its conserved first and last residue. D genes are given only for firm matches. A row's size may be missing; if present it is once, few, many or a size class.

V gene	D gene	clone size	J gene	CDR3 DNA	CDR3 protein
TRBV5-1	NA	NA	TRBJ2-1	TGTGCCAGCAGCCTCGGGGTCTCTAATAGGGATGAGCAGTTCTTC	CASSLGVSNRDEQFF
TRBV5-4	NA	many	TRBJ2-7	TGTGCCAGCAGCTTGGTCGGGAGATACGAGCAGTACTTC	CASSLVGRYEQYF
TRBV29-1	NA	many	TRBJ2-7	TGCAGCGTCACTTACCACAGGGATGTGGAGCAGTACTTC	CSVTYHRDVEQYF
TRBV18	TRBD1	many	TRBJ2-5	TGTGCCAGCTCACAGGGGGCTCAAGAGACCCAGTACTTC	CASSQGAQETQYF
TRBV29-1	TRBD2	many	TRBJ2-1	TGCAGCGTTGAGAGGCGACTAGCGGGAGGTGAGCAGTTCTTC	CSVERRLAGGEQFF
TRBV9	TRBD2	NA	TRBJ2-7	TGTGCCAGCAGCGTTGGACTAGCGGGTGAAGAGCAGTACTTC	CASSVGLAGEEQYF
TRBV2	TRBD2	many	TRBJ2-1	TGTGCCAGCAGTGACTTTGCGGGAGGGCCGAGGAATGAGCAGTTCTTC	CASSDFAGGPRNEQFF
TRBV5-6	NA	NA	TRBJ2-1	TGTGCCAGCAGCTTAGATTCAGGGTACAATGAGCAGTTCTTC	CASSLDSGYNEQFF
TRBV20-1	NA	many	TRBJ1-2	TGCAGTGCTAGATCGGGGACGGGCTATGGCTACACCTTC	CSARSGTGYGYTF
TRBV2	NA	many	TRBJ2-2	TGTGCCAGCGTACTTCTCTCAACCGCCGGGGAGCTGTTTTTT	CASVLLSTAGELFF
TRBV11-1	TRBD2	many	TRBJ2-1	TGTGCCAGCAGCTTACTAGGGCTAGCGGGAGTCCATGAGCAGTTCTTC	CASSLLGLAGVHEQFF
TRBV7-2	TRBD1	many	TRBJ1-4	TGTGCCAGCAGCTTCGGGGACAGGGGAGGAGATGAAAAACTGTTTTTT	CASSFGDRGGDEKLFF
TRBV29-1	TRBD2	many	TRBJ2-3	TGCAGCGCAAGCGGGAGGCTCACAGATACGCAGTATTTT	CSASGRLTDTQYF
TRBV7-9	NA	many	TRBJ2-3	TGTGCCAGTGGGGGAGACGGACTTTCTTTT	CASGGDGLSF
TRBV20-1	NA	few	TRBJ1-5	TGCAGTGCACAGAAGGGACTCGGGAATTCGCCCCAGCATTTT	CSAQKGLGNSPQHF
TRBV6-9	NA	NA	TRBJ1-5	TGTGCCAGCAGTTACGCGGTTAATAGCAATCAGCCCCAGCATTTT	CASSYAVNSNQPQHF
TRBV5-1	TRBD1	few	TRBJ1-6	TGCGCCAGCAGCTTCCGACAGGGCGTATATAATTCACCCCTCCACTTT	CASSFRQGVYNSPLHF